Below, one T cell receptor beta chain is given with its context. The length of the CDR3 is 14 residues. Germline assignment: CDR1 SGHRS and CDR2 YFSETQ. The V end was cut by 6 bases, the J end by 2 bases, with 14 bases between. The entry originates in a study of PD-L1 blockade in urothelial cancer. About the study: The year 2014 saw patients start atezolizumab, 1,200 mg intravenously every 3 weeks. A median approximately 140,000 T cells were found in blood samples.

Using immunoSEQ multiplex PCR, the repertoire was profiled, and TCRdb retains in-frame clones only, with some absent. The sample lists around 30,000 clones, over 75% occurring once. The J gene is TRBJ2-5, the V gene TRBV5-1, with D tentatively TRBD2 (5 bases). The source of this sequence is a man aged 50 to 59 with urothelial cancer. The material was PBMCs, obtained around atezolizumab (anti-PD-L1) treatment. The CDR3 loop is CASNPRGGQETQYF. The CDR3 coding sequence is TGCGCCAGCAACCCCCGCGGAGGACAAGAGACCCAGTACTTC.